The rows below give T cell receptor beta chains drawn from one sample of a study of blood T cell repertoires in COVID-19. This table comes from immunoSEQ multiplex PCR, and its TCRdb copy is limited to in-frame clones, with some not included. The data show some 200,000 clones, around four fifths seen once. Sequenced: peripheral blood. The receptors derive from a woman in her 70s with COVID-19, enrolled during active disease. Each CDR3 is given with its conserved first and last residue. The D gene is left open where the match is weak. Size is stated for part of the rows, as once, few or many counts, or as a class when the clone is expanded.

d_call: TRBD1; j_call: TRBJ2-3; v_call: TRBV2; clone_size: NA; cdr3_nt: TGTGCCAGCGGACAGGACTTCACAGATACGCAGTATTTT; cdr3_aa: CASGQDFTDTQYF
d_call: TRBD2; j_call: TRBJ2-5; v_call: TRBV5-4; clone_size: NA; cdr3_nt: TGTGCCAGCAGCTCCTCAGCGGGAGGGCGCAGGGAGACCCAGTACTTC; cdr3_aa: CASSSSAGGRRETQYF
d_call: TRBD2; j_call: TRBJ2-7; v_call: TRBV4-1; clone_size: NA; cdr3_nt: TGCGCCAGCAGCCAAAGACTAGCGGGAGTGAACGAGCAGTACTTC; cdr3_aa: CASSQRLAGVNEQYF
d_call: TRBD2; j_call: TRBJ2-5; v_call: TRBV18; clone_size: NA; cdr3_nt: TGTGCCAGCTCACCGGGAGGACTAGCGCAAGAGACCCAGTACTTC; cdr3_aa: CASSPGGLAQETQYF
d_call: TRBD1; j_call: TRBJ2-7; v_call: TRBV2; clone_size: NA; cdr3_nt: TGTGCCAGCAGATTCGAGACAGGGGCCTACGAGCAGTACTTC; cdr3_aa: CASRFETGAYEQYF
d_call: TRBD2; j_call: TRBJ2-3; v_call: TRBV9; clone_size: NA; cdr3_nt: TGTGCCAGCAGCGTAGTGGGACTAGCGGGTCCAGATACGCAGTATTTT; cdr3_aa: CASSVVGLAGPDTQYF
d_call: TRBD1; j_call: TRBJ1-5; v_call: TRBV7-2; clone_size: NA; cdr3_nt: TGTGCCAGCAGCGTATCCCGGGACAGATTGAATCAGCCCCAGCATTTT; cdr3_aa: CASSVSRDRLNQPQHF
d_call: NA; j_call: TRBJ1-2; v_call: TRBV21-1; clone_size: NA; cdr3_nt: TGTGCCAGCAACCTCTGGTGGGGAGGAGGTGGCTACACCTTC; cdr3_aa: CASNLWWGGGGYTF
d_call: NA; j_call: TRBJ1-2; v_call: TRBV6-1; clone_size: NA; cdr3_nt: TGTGCCAGCAGTGAGGGCAGTAACTATGGCTACACCTTC; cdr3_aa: CASSEGSNYGYTF
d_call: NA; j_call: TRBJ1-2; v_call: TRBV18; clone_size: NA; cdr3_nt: TGTGCCAGCTCACCAACCCCCCAAAGCGGCTACACCTTC; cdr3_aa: CASSPTPQSGYTF
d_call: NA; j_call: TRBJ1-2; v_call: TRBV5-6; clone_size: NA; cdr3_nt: TGTGCCAGCAGCTTCAGGCGCACGGCGGGCTACACCTTC; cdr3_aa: CASSFRRTAGYTF
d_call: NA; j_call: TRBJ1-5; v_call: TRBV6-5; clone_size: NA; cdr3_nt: TGTGCCAGCAGTTACTCGGCCCTCGGAGCCCAGCATTTT; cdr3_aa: CASSYSALGAQHF
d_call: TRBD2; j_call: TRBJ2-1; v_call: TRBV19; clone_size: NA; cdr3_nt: TGTGCCAGTAGTCATGGGACTAGCGGGCGTAATGAGCAGTTCTTC; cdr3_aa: CASSHGTSGRNEQFF
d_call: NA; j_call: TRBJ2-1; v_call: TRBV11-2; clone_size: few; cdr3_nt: TGTGCCAGCAGCTCGCATAGACAAGGGGGGTTCTTC; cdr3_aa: CASSSHRQGGFF
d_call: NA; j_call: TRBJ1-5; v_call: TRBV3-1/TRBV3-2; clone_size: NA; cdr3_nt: TGTGCCAGCAGCCAAGGTAACAATCAGCCCCAGCATTTT; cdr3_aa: CASSQGNNQPQHF
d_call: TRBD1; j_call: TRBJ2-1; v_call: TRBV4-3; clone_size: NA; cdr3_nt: TGCGCCAGCAGCCAAGAGTGGGACAGAGGCGCCCACAATGAGCAGTTCTTC; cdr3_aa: CASSQEWDRGAHNEQFF
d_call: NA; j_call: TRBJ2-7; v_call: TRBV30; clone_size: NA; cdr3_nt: TGTGCCTGGAGTCAGGATCTGACAGGTTCCTACGAGCAGTACTTC; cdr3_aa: CAWSQDLTGSYEQYF
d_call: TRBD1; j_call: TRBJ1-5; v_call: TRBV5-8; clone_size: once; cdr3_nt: TGTGCCAGCACTACATCGGGACAGCTCAATCAGCCCCAGCATTTT; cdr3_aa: CASTTSGQLNQPQHF
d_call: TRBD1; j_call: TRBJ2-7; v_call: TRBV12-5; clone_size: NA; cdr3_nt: TGTGCTAGTGGTCCCCCCCTACAGGGGGCCGAGCAGTACTTC; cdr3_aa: CASGPPLQGAEQYF
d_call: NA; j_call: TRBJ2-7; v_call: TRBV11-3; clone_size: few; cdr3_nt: TGTGCCAGCAGCTTAGAAAACACCTACGAGCAGTACTTC; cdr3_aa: CASSLENTYEQYF
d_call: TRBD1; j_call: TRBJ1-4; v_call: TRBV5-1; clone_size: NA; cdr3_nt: TGCGCCAGCAGACCAACAGGGGGCCTTAATGAAAAACTGTTTTTT; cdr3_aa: CASRPTGGLNEKLFF
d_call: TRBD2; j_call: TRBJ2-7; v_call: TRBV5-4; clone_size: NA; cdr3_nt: TGTGCCAGCAGCTTAGCGGGAGGTTCTGGATACGAGCAGTACTTC; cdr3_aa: CASSLAGGSGYEQYF
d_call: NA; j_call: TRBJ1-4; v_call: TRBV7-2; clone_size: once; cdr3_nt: TGTGCCAGCAGCTTCCAGGGGTTAACTAATGAAAAACTGTTTTTT; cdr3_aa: CASSFQGLTNEKLFF
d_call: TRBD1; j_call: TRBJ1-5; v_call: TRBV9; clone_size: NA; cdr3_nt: TGTGCCAGCAGCGTAGGTACCGGGACAGAGAGCAATCAGCCCCAGCATTTT; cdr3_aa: CASSVGTGTESNQPQHF
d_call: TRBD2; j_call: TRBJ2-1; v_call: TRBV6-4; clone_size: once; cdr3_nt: TGTGCCAGCAGTGTGGGGGGACTAGCGGGAGCCTACAATGAGCAGTTCTTC; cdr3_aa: CASSVGGLAGAYNEQFF
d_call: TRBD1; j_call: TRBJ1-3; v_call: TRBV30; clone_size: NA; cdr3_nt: TGTGCCTGGAGTCCGGACAGGGGAAACACCATATATTTT; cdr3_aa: CAWSPDRGNTIYF
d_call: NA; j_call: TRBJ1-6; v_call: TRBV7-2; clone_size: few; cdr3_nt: TGTGCCAGCAGCTTGTTAACGGGAAATAATTCACCCCTCCACTTT; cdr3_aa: CASSLLTGNNSPLHF
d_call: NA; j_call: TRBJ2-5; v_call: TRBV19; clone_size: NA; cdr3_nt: TGTGCCAGTAGTATAGAAGCAGGTAGAGAGACCCAGTACTTC; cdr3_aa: CASSIEAGRETQYF
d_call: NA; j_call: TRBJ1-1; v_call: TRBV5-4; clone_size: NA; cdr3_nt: TGTGCCTCCCCCAGGGGACAGAACACTGAAGCTTTCTTT; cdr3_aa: CASPRGQNTEAFF
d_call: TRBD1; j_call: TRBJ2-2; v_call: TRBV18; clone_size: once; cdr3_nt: TGTGCCAGCTCACCAGGGACAGGGGGCGCCTCGTCCGGGGAGCTGTTTTTT; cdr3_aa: CASSPGTGGASSGELFF
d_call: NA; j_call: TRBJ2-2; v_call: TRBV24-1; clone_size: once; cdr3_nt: TGTGCCACCAGCGGGACAACTATCACCGGGGAGCTGTTTTTT; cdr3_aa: CATSGTTITGELFF
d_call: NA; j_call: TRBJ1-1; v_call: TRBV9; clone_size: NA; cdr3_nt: TGTGCCAGCAAAGGAGGGGGGGACACTGAAGCTTTCTTT; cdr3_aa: CASKGGGDTEAFF
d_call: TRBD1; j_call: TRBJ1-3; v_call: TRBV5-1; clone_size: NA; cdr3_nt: TGCGCCAGCAGCTTGGACAGGGGGCCTGGAAACACCATATATTTT; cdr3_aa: CASSLDRGPGNTIYF
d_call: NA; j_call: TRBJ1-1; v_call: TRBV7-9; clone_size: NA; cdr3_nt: TGTGCCAGCAGCCTACTTCAATTGGCCAGGGGAGTTCTTAGTGAAGCTTTCTTT; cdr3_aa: CASSLLQLARGVLSEAFF
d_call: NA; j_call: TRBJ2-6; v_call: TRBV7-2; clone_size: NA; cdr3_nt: TGTGCCAGCAGCCCATCTGGGGCCAACGTCCTGACTTTC; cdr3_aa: CASSPSGANVLTF
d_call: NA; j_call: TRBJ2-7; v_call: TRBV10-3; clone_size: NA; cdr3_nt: TGTGCCATCAGTGAGGGACAGACCTACGAGCAGTACTTC; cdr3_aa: CAISEGQTYEQYF
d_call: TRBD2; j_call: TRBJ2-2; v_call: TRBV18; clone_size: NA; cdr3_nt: TGTGCCAGCTCCGGTGGCGGGAGGAGCCATAACACCGGGGAGCTGTTTTTT; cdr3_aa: CASSGGGRSHNTGELFF
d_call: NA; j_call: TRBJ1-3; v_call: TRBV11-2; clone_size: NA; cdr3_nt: TGTGCCAGCAGCTTAGGTGGGGAGGACACGATCTCTGGAAACACCATATATTTT; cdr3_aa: CASSLGGEDTISGNTIYF
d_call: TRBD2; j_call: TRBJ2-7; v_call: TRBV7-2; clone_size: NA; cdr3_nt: TGTGCCAGCAGTACGCCCGGACTAGCGGGAGCGGGTGAGCAGTACTTC; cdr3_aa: CASSTPGLAGAGEQYF
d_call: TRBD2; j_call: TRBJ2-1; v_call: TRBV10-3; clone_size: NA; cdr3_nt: TGTGCCATCAGTGAGTCGGGACTAGATCCGAGAGGTGAGCAGTTCTTC; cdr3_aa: CAISESGLDPRGEQFF
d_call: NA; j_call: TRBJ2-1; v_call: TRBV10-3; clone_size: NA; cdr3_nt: TGTGCCATCAGCCGACCCCAGGACAATGAGCAGTTCTTC; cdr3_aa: CAISRPQDNEQFF
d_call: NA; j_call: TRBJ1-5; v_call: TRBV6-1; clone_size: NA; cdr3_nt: TGTGCCAGCAGTGAATCAGGTCAAAGGCATCAGCCCCAGCATTTT; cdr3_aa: CASSESGQRHQPQHF
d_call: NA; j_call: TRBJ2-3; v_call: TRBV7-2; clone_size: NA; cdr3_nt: TGTGCCAGCAGCAATGGGCCAGATACGCAGTATTTT; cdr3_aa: CASSNGPDTQYF
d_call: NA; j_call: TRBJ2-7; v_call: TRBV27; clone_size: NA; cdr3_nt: TGTGCCACCCGGGTCTACGAGCAGTACTTC; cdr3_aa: CATRVYEQYF
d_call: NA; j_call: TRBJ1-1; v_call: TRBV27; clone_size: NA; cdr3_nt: TGTGCCAGCAGTTTAAAGGACAGCATGAACACTGAAGCTTTCTTT; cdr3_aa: CASSLKDSMNTEAFF
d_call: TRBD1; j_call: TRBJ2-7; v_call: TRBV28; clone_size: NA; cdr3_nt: TGTGCCAGCAGTAGCCCCGCCGGGACAGGGGGCGCGTACGAGCAGTACTTC; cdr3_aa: CASSSPAGTGGAYEQYF
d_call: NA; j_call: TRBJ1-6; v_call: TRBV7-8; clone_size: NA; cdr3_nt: TGTGCCAGCAGCTTACGATCCCTCGGACGGGGTGCTGGAAATTCACCCCTCCACTTT; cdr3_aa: CASSLRSLGRGAGNSPLHF
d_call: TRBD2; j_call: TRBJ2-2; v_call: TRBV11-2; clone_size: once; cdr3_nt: TGTGCCAGCAGCTCCCTAGCGGGAAAGACCGGGGAGCTGTTTTTT; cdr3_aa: CASSSLAGKTGELFF
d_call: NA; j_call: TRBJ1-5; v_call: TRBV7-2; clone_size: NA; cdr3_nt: TGTGCCAGCGGCCGGGGTTTTGATCAGCCCCAGCATTTT; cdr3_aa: CASGRGFDQPQHF
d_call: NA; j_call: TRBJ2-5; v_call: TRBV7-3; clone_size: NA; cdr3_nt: TGTGCCAGCAGCTTACAGGGACACCCCCAAGAGACCCAGTACTTC; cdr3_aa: CASSLQGHPQETQYF
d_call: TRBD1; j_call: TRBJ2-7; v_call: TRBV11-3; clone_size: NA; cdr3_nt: TGTGCCAGCAGCTTATCGGCCGGGACAGGGAGGCAGTACTTC; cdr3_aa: CASSLSAGTGRQYF
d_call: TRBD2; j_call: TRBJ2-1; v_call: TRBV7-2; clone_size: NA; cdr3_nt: TGTGCCAGCAGCTCCGATAGCGGGAGTTACAATGAGCAGTTCTTC; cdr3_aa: CASSSDSGSYNEQFF
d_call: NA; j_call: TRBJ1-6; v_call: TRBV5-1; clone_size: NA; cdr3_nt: TGCGCCAGCAGCGAGGAGGCCGCTCCCCCCCTCCACTTT; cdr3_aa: CASSEEAAPPLHF
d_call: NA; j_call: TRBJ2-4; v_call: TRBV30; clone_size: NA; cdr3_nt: TGTGCCTGGAGTGTAGAGGGGGTGAACATTCAGTACTTC; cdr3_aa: CAWSVEGVNIQYF